A single TCR beta chain is shown here with its context. The data are from a study of blood T cell repertoires in COVID-19. J was trimmed by 0 bases and V by 5 bases; bases with no gene match: 7. CDR3 size: 15 residues. The germline V gene has CDR1 SGHVS and CDR2 FNYEAQ. The repertoire was sequenced with immunoSEQ multiplex PCR; TCRdb's copy has only in-frame clones and lacks some. The profile shows over 150,000 clones, roughly 87% of them singletons. The receptor was isolated from a woman aged 60 to 75 who had recovered from COVID-19. Sequencing used peripheral blood. The chain recombines TRBV7-6 with TRBJ2-7; 7 nucleotides match TRBD1. CDR3 sequence reads: CASSPEPGGSYEQYF. The DNA for the CDR3 is TGTGCCAGCAGCCCCGAGCCAGGGGGCTCCTACGAGCAGTACTTC.